The clone carrying this T cell receptor beta chain occurred a few times. Its antigen is not identified. The sample originates from a study of identical twins. V trimming: 7 bases; J trimming: 4 bases; junction bases outside the gene matches: 9. The CDR3 sequence is 13 residues long. Germline V gives CDR1 SQVTM, CDR2 ANQGSEA. TCRdb itself ran the 5' RACE reads through MiXCR, one entry per CDR3 protein. Altogether hundreds of thousands of distinct CDR3 sequences are present, around 24% being singletons, with the ten largest covering roughly 3%. The study, taken as a whole, reports: Fewer insertions characterized abundant cord blood beta clonotypes, whereas memory repertoires showed none.

With no exceptions, donors were healthy Caucasians. A further study also used this sample, focusing on T cells expressing NK-cell markers. That paper states: Source material for TCR beta repertoires consisted of sorted CD3+CD56+NKG2C+, CD3+CD56+NKG2C- and CD3+CD56-NKG2C+ T cells. An anti-gamma-delta TCR antibody confined sorting to alpha-beta TCR T cells across several of the experiments.

This receptor was identified in a woman between 18 and 29 years old in good health. Material: CD4+ T cells sorted from blood. The chain combines TRBV29-1 with TRBJ1-1; 7 bases align to TRBD1. CDR3 DNA sequence: TGCAGCGCCTTTCGACAGGGAGGCACTGAAGCTTTCTTT. As protein: CSAFRQGGTEAFF.